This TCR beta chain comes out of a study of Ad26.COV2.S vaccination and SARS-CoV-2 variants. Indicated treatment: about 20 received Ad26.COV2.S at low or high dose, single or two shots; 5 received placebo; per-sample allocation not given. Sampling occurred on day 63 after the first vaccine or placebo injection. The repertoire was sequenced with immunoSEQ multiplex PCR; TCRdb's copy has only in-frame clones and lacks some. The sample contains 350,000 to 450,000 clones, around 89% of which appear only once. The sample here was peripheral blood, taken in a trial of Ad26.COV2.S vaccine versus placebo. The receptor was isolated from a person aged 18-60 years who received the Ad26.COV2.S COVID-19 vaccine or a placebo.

This CDR3 reads CASSYSQVSEAFF. Here the CDR3 DNA reads TGTGCCAGCAGTTACTCTCAGGTCTCTGAAGCTTTCTTT. The chain is built from TRBV6-6 and TRBJ1-1; D is ambiguous. The CDR3 length is 13 residues. V was shortened by 0 bases and J by 6 bases, with 8 bases between the two germline ends. Germline-derived CDR1 and CDR2 are MNHNY and SVGAGI (reference sequence).